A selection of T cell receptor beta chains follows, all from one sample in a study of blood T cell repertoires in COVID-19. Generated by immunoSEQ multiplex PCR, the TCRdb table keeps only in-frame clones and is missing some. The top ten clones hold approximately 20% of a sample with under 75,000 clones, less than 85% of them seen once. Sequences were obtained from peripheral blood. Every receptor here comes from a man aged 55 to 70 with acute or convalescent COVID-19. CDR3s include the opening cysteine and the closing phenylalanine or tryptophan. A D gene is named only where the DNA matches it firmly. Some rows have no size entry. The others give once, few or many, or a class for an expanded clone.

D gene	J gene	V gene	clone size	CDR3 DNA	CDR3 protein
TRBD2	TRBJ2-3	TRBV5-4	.	TGTGCCAGCAGCACCGGGACTAGCGGGGCAGATACGCAGTATTTT	CASSTGTSGADTQYF
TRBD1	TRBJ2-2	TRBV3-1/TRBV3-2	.	TGTGCCAGCAGACCATCGACAGGGAGCGCCGGGGAGCTGTTTTTT	CASRPSTGSAGELFF
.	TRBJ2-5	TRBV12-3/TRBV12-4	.	TGTGCCAGCAGTTTAGTACAACAAGAGACCCAGTACTTC	CASSLVQQETQYF
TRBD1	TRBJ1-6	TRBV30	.	TGTGCCTGGAGCGCATTCAGGGGGGCCAGGAATTCACCCCTCCACTTT	CAWSAFRGARNSPLHF
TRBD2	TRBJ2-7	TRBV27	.	TGTGCCAGCAATCAAGCGGGAGGGATATACGAGCAGTACTTC	CASNQAGGIYEQYF
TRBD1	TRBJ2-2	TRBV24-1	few	TGTGCCACCAGTGACTTGGGACAGGGTGGCGCCGGGGAGCTGTTTTTT	CATSDLGQGGAGELFF
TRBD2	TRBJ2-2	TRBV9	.	TGTGCCAGCAGCGGGACTAGCGACACCGGGGAGCTGTTTTTT	CASSGTSDTGELFF
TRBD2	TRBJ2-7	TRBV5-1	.	TGCGCCAGCAAGCCTAGCGGAGTTACAATGGAGGGCTACGAGCAGTACTTC	CASKPSGVTMEGYEQYF
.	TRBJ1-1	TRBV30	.	TGTGCCTGGAGTGTACTTTGGAACACTGAAGCTTTCTTT	CAWSVLWNTEAFF
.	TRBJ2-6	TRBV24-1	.	TGTGCCACCTCGGTCTCTGGGGCCAACGTCCTGACTTTC	CATSVSGANVLTF
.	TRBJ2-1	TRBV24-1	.	TGTGCCACCAGTGATGCGGGCGTAACCAATGAGCAGTTCTTC	CATSDAGVTNEQFF
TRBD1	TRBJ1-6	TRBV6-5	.	TGTGCCACCATCGGACAGGGTGGTTCACCCCTCCACTTT	CATIGQGGSPLHF
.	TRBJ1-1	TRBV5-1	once	TGCGCCAGCAGCTTGGGGACAGACACTGAAGCTTTCTTT	CASSLGTDTEAFF
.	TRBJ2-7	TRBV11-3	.	TGTGCCAGCAGCTTACGGTCCGGCTACGAGCAGTACTTC	CASSLRSGYEQYF
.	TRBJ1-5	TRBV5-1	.	TGCGCCAGCAGCCCTGAGGGTGGAGGTGCTGGTCAGCCCCAGCATTTT	CASSPEGGGAGQPQHF
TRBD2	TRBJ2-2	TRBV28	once	TGTGCCAGCATCAAGCGGGAGGGTATCGGGGAGCTGTTTTTT	CASIKREGIGELFF
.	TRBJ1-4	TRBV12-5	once	TGTGCTAGTGGTCCCTCCTCAGCAACTAATGAAAAACTGTTTTTT	CASGPSSATNEKLFF
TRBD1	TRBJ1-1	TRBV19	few	TGTGCCAGTAGTCCAGGGGGACGTTTGAACACTGAAGCTTTCTTT	CASSPGGRLNTEAFF
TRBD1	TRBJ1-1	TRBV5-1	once	TGCGCCAGCAGCTTTGAGGGACAGGGCCTTGAAGCTTTCTTT	CASSFEGQGLEAFF
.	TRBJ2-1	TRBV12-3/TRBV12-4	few	TGTGCCAGCATGAAATCGAGTGAGCAGTTCTTC	CASMKSSEQFF
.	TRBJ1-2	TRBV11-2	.	TGTGCCAGCAGACATACAGATAACTATGGCTACACCTTC	CASRHTDNYGYTF
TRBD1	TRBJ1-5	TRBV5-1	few	TGCGCCAGCAGCTTGGACGCGACAGGGGTTGCCAATCAGCCCCAGCATTTT	CASSLDATGVANQPQHF
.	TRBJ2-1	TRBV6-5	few	TGTGCCAGCAGTTACTCGCGGGGCCGGGGTGAGCAGTTCTTC	CASSYSRGRGEQFF
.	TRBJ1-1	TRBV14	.	TGTGCCAGCAGCCTTGGACAGAACACTGAAGCTTTCTTT	CASSLGQNTEAFF
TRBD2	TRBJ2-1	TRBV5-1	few	TGCGCCAGCAGCTCGAGCGGGGGGGTAGAATACAATGAGCAGTTCTTC	CASSSSGGVEYNEQFF
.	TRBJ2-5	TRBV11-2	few	TGTGCCAGCAGCTTAGATGTAGGCAGGGCAGGGGAGACCCAGTACTTC	CASSLDVGRAGETQYF
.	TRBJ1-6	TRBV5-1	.	TGCGCCAGCAGCCAACTACTCTATTCACCCCTCCACTTT	CASSQLLYSPLHF
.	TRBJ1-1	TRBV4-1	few	TGCGCCAGCGGCACCGGAGCTGAAGCTTTCTTT	CASGTGAEAFF
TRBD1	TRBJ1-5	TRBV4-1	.	TGCGCCAGCAGCCAAGGTATTTGGGACAGCCGCAATCAGCCCCAGCATTTT	CASSQGIWDSRNQPQHF
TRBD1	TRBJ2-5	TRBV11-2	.	TGTGCCAGCAGCCAACCCGCCGGGACAGGGTACCAAGAGACCCAGTACTTC	CASSQPAGTGYQETQYF
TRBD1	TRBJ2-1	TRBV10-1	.	TGCGCCAGCAGTGAGGAACAGGGGGCAAGGGGTAATGAGCAGTTCTTC	CASSEEQGARGNEQFF
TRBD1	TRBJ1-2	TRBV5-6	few	TGTGCCAGCAGCCGCGACAGGGGGACTGGCTACACCTTC	CASSRDRGTGYTF
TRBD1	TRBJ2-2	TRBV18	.	TGTGCCAGCTCACCACTGACGACCGGGACAGGGGGCGATGGTGGGGAGCTGTTTTTT	CASSPLTTGTGGDGGELFF
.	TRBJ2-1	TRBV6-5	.	TGTGCCAGCAGAGTGGAGGGGAATGAGCAGTTCTTC	CASRVEGNEQFF
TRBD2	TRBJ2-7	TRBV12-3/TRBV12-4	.	TGTGCCAGCAGTTTTAGCGGGGACTACGAGCAGTACTTC	CASSFSGDYEQYF
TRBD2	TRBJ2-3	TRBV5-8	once	TGTGCCAGCAGCTTGGTCGGGGGGGCAACAGATACGCAGTATTTT	CASSLVGGATDTQYF
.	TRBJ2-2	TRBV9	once	TGTGCCAGCAGCGTAGTGGGGGGCACCGGGGAGCTGTTTTTT	CASSVVGGTGELFF
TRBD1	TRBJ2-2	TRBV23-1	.	TGCGCCAGCAGTCAAAACGGCCCGGACAGGGCCACCGGGGAGCTGTTTTTT	CASSQNGPDRATGELFF
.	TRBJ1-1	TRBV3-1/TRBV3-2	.	TGTGCCAGCAGCCAAGGGGCCAGAATGAACACTGAAGCTTTCTTT	CASSQGARMNTEAFF
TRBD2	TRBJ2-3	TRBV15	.	TGTGCCACCAGCAGAGAGCGCCCAGGAGGGATCTGGACTAGCGGGGGTCGATATACGCAGTATTTT	CATSRERPGGIWTSGGRYTQYF
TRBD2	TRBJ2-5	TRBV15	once	TGTGCCACCAGCAGAGGTGGGGGGGGAGAGGGAGAGACCCAGTACTTC	CATSRGGGGEGETQYF
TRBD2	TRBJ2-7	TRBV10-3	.	TGTGCCATCAGTGAGTCGACTAGCGGGACTAACGAGCAGTACTTC	CAISESTSGTNEQYF
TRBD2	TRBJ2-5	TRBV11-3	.	TGTGCCAGCAGCTTAAGTACGGGAGGGTACCAAGAGACCCAGTACTTC	CASSLSTGGYQETQYF
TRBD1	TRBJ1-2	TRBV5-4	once	TGTGCCAGCAGCTTCCAGGGGGGCCATGGCTACACCTTC	CASSFQGGHGYTF
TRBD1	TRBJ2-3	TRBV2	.	TGTGCCAGCAGCCCTGACAGGGCAACAGATACGCAGTATTTT	CASSPDRATDTQYF
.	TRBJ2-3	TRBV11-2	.	TGTGCCAGCAGCTTAGGGCGGATCCTCACAGATACGCAGTATTTT	CASSLGRILTDTQYF
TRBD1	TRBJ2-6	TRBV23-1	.	TGCGCCAGCAAATCACCGGGGACAGCTCCTACTGGGGCCAACGTCCTGACTTTC	CASKSPGTAPTGANVLTF
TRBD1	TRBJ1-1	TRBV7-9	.	TGTGCCAGCAGCTTAGTTGGGACAGCTAACACTGAAGCTTTCTTT	CASSLVGTANTEAFF
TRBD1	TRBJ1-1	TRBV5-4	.	TGTGCCAGCAGCCATGAGATGGACAGGGTGAACACTGAAGCTTTCTTT	CASSHEMDRVNTEAFF